This T cell receptor beta chain was recovered during a study of blood T cell repertoires in COVID-19. Study at large: Sites in the United States, Italy and Spain provided acute and convalescent COVID-19 samples. The analysed material was cDNA or gDNA that came from T cells, B-cell-depleted T cells, or PBMCs.

Original methodology: Reference gene primer amplification yielded estimated nucleated cell counts. Clones were read by immunoSEQ multiplex PCR, and TCRdb kept only the in-frame ones, dropping some. V, J and clone size derive from that table, while D and trimming were established from the DNA sequence. Of roughly 200,000 clones in the sample, more than 75% were seen once. This clone has just one count. Germline V CDR1 and CDR2: MDHEN, SYDVKM. The trim removed 6 bases at V and 6 bases at J, leaving 6 bases unmatched. This CDR3 is 15 amino acids long. The sequencing sample was made of peripheral blood. The TCR was taken from a woman aged 45-65 years with active or convalescent COVID-19. This chain joins TRBV28 and TRBJ1-6; 9 bases fit TRBD1. CDR3 bases: TGTGCCAGCAGCCCGGACAGGGGTGGTAATTCACCCCTCCACTTT. Protein sequence: CASSPDRGGNSPLHF.